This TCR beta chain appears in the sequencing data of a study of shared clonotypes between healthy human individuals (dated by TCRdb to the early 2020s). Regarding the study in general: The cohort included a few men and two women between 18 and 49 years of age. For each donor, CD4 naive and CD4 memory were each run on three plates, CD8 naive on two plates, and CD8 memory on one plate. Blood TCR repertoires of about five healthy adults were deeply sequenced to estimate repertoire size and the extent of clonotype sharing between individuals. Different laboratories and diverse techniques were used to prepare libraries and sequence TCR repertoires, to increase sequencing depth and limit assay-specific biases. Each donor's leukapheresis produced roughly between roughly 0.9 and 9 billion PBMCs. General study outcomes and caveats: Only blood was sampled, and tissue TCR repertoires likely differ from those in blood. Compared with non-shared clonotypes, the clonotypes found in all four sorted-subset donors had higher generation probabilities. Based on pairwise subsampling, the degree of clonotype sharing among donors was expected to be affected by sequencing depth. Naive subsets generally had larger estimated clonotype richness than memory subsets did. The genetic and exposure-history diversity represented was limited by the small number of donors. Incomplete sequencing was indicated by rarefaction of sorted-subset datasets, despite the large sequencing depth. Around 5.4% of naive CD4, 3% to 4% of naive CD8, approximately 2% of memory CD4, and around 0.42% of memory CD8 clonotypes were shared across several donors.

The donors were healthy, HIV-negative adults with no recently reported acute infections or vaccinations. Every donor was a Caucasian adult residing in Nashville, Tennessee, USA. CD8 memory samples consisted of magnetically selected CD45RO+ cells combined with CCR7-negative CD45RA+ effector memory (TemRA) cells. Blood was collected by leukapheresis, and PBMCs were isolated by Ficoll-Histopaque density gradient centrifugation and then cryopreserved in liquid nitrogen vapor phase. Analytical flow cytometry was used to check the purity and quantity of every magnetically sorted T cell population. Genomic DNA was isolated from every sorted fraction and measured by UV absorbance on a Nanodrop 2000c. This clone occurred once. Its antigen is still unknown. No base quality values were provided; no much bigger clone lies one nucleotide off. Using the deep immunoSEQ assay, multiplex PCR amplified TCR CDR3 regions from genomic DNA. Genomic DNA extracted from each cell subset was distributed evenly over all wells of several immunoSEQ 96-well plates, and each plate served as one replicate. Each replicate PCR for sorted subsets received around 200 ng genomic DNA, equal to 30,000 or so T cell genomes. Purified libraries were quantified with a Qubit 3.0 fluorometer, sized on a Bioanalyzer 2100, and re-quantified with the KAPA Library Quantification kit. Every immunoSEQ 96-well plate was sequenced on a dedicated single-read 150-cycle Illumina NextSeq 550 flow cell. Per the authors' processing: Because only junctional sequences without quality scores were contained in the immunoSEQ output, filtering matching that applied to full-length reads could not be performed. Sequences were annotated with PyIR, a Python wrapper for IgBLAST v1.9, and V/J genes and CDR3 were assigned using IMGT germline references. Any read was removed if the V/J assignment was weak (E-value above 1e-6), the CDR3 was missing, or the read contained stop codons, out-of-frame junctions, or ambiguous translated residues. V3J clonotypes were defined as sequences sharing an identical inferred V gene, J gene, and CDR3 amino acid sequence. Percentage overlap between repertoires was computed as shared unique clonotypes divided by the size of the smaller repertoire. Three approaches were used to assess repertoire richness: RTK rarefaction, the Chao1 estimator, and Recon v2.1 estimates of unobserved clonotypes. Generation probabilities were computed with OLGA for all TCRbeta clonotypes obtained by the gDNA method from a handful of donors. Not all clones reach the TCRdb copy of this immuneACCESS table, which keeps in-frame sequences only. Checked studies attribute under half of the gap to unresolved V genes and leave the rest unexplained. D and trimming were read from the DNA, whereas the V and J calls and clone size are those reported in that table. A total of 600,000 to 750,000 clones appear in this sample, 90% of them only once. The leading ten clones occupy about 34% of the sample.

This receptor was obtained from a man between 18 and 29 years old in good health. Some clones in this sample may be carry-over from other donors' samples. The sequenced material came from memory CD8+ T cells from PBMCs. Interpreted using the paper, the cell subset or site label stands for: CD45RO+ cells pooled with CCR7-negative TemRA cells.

The DNA reads TGTGCCAGCAGCTACCCCGGACTAGCGAACACCGGGGAGCTGTTTTTT. Translated, it reads CASSYPGLANTGELFF. The sequence links TRBV28 to TRBJ2-2, and 7 junction bases match TRBD2. The germline V gene gives CDR1 as MDHEN and CDR2 as SYDVKM. V lost 6 bases and J lost 0 bases, and the count of bases not matched to a germline gene is 7. Including the terminal cysteine and phenylalanine, the CDR3 comprises 16 residues. Only the CDR3 part of the read is kept: 48 bases, read in frame from the first base.